The present TCR beta chain was sequenced within a study of CD8 T cells in ankylosing spondylitis. Germline CDR1 and CDR2: SNHLY and FYNNEI. The CDR3 totals 13 residues. General observations from the study: Previously reported in reactive arthritis synovial fluid and blood were some of the motif variants.

Concerning this clonotype itself: Its antigen is unknown. This sequence may be a read error, since a much larger clone differs from it by one base.

In TCRdb, the 5' RACE reads were re-called with MiXCR into one record per CDR3 protein. In the table there are 200,000 to 300,000 distinct CDR3 sequences, approximately 12% of which are singletons. The chain uses TRBV2 and TRBJ1-5; the match to TRBD1 covers 9 bases. The sequence was obtained from a male donor with ankylosing spondylitis or in good health (not recorded which). Sequencing input: blood, either unsorted or a sorted T cell fraction (not recorded which). The CDR3 bases are TGTTCCAGCCGGACAGGGGCACCCCAGCCCCAGCATTTT. Translating it yields CSSRTGAPQPQHF. The full variable domain, in which reference TRBV2 and TRBJ1-5 provide the parts outside the CDR3, is EPEVTQTPSHQVTQMGQEVILRCVPISNHLYFYWYRQILGQKVEFLVSFYNNEISEKSEIFDDQFSVERPDGSNFTLKIRSTKLEDSAMYFCSSRTGAPQPQHFGDGTRLSIL.